The 16 T cell receptor beta chains presented below share a single source sample, sequenced in a study of T-cell reconstitution after alpha-beta-depleted transplantation in children. A TCRbeta library incorporating unique molecular identifiers was prepared. TCRdb itself ran the PCR reads through MiXCR, one entry per CDR3 protein. Of approximately 230,000 distinct CDR3 sequences in the sample, more than 20% were seen once. The material was PBMCs, mostly from graft donor cells, obtained 360 days after TCRalphabeta/CD19-depleted stem cell transplant. These receptors were taken from a female patient aged 2 to 10 who had a stem cell transplant for congenital amegakaryocytic thrombocytopenia, so the T cells may come from the graft donor.

This clonotype was seen a handful of times. The rearrangement uses TRBV12-3 or TRBV12-4 and TRBJ2-1; TRBD2 matches 7 bases. The CDR3 totals 17 residues. The ends lost 3 bases at V and 2 bases at J; junction bases unmatched: 10. In DNA, the CDR3 is TGTGCCAGCAGTTTTCATCGGCTAGCGGCCACCTACAATGAGCAGTTCTTC. Residues: CASSFHRLAATYNEQFF.

This chain uses TRBV5-1 with TRBJ2-5; TRBD2 agrees at 8 bases. Germline V gives CDR1 SGHRS, CDR2 YFSETQ. Trimming at V came to 4 bases and at J to 2 bases, leaving 10 bases not matched to a gene. This CDR3 is 16 amino acids long. As DNA, the CDR3 is TGCGCCAGCAGCACTGGAGCTAGCGGGTCGCAAGAGACCCAGTACTTC. Its protein product is CASSTGASGSQETQYF.

The chain employs TRBV11-1 and TRBJ2-7; D call uncertain. V lost 2 bases and J lost 3, with 11 bases in between. CDR3 length: 14 amino acids. CDR1 SGHAT and CDR2 FQDESV come from the germline V gene (reference sequence). The CDR3 is CASSLSPNGYEQYF. In nucleotides, the CDR3 is TGTGCCAGCAGCTTATCCCCCAACGGCTACGAGCAGTACTTC.

The J gene is TRBJ1-5, the V gene TRBV6-2 or TRBV6-3; D call uncertain. In germline, CDR1 is MNHEY, CDR2 SVGEGT. V gave up 2 bases and J gave up 1 base, with 6 bases separating them. This CDR3 has 14 residues. The CDR3 region has the DNA TGTGCCAGCAGTTACGACTGGAGCAATCAGCCCCAGCATTTT. This gives the protein CASSYDWSNQPQHF.

The chain employs TRBV12-3 or TRBV12-4 and TRBJ1-4, with D perhaps matching TRBD1 (5 bases). V was pared by 0 bases and J by 7 bases, with 12 bases between. CDR3 length: 15 amino acids. The CDR3: CASSLAPWGGEKLFF. The CDR3 DNA reads as TGTGCCAGCAGTTTAGCGCCTTGGGGGGGTGAAAAACTGTTTTTT.

This clonotype occurred many times. J is TRBJ1-6 and V is TRBV28; D call uncertain. V gave up 2 bases and J gave up 5 bases, with 10 bases separating them. The CDR3 is 15 residues long. The germline CDR1 and CDR2 sequences are MDHEN and SYDVKM. In DNA form, the CDR3 reads TGTGCCAGCAGTTTAGACGTCTCTCATAATTCACCCCTCCACTTT. This codes for CASSLDVSHNSPLHF.

The CDR3 region is CASSAQGRGNTEAFF. CDR3 DNA: TGCGCCAGCAGCGCCCAGGGGAGAGGGAACACTGAAGCTTTCTTT. V gene TRBV5-1 combines with J gene TRBJ1-1, with D possibly matching TRBD1 (6 bases). The V gene's germline CDR1 is SGHRS and CDR2 YFSETQ. V lost 4 bases to trimming and J lost 1 base, with 14 bases between them. This CDR3 is built from 15 residues. The entire variable domain, with the rest obtained from reference TRBV5-1 and TRBJ1-1, is as follows: KAGVTQTPRYLIKTRGQQVTLSCSPISGHRSVSWYQQTPGQGLQFLFEYFSETQRNKGNFPGRFSGRQFSNSRSEMNVSTLELGDSALYLCASSAQGRGNTEAFFGQGTRLTVV.

Many counts were recorded for this clonotype. The rearrangement joins TRBV5-1 to TRBJ1-1, with TRBD1 identical over 7 bases. CDR3 size: 13 residues. J gave up 11 bases and V 5 bases, and 12 bases lay outside the gene matches. Germline CDR1 reads SGHRS; CDR2 reads YFSETQ. The DNA for the CDR3 is TGCGCCAGCAGGGATATTCCGGGACAGCGGGCTTTCTTT. Translation: CASRDIPGQRAFF. The full variable domain, rest sourced from reference TRBV5-1 and TRBJ1-1, is KAGVTQTPRYLIKTRGQQVTLSCSPISGHRSVSWYQQTPGQGLQFLFEYFSETQRNKGNFPGRFSGRQFSNSRSEMNVSTLELGDSALYLCASRDIPGQRAFFGQGTRLTVV.

This clonotype was seen once. This may come from a read error, since a much larger clone is one base off. The chain uses TRBV28 and TRBJ2-3; D call uncertain. The V gene's germline CDR1 is MDHEN and CDR2 SYDVKM. V lost 5 bases, J lost 4 bases, and 13 bases lay in between. The CDR3 consists of 14 residues. CDR3 region: CASSPPRVSDTQYF. The CDR3 region has the DNA TGTGCCAGCAGTCCCCCCAGAGTTTCAGATACGCAGTATTTT.

CDR3 sequence reads: CASSRGVYQETQYF. Written as DNA, the CDR3 is TGTGCCAGCAGCCGGGGGGTTTACCAAGAGACCCAGTACTTC. The chain recombines TRBV11-1 with TRBJ2-5, with 7 bases aligning to TRBD2. Germline CDR1 reads SGHAT; CDR2 reads FQDESV (reference sequence). This CDR3 is 14 amino acids long. The V and J ends lost 5 bases and 0 bases, in that order; junction bases with no gene match: 3.

This chain uses TRBV2 with TRBJ2-1; 10 nucleotides line up with TRBD1. CDR3 length equals 15 residues. The V segment lost 4 bases and the J segment 4 bases; nucleotides outside the gene matches: 4. The germline V gene has CDR1 SNHLY and CDR2 FYNNEI. DNA for the CDR3: TGTGCCAGCAGTGTCCCGGGACAGGGGTACAATGAGCAGTTCTTC. This translates into CASSVPGQGYNEQFF.

V gene TRBV20-1 combines with J gene TRBJ1-4, with D hard to call. CDR3 length: 14 amino acids. Germline CDR1 and CDR2: DFQATT and SNEGSKA (reference sequence). With 0 bases removed from V and 8 bases from J, the gap between germline ends came to 13 bases. Here the CDR3 DNA reads TGCAGTGCTAGAGATCGTGTGGAGTGGGAAAAACTGTTTTTT. This codes for CSARDRVEWEKLFF.

A few counts support this clonotype. The chain is built from TRBV28 and TRBJ2-7, with a possible D match to TRBD2 (7 bases). The V and J ends lost 7 bases and 3 bases respectively, with 16 bases between them. The CDR3 totals 14 residues. Germline lookup yields CDR1 MDHEN and CDR2 SYDVKM. The CDR3 is CASTSGAGDYEQYF. CDR3 nucleotides: TGTGCCAGCACCTCGGGGGCGGGGGACTACGAGCAGTACTTC.

This sequence joins TRBV7-9 and TRBJ2-7, with TRBD2 matching 7 bases. V lost 4 bases to trimming and J lost 5 bases; unmatched junction nucleotides: 8. The CDR3 consists of 14 residues. Looked up from germline, CDR1 is SEHNR and CDR2 is FQNEAQ (reference sequence). CDR3 residues: CASSSSSGAHEQYF. The CDR3 DNA is TGTGCCAGCAGCTCTTCAAGCGGGGCTCACGAGCAGTACTTC.

This clonotype was seen only a few times. This chain joins TRBV28 and TRBJ1-5; D gene uncertain. This CDR3 comprises 12 residues. V was trimmed by 8 bases and J by 0 bases, leaving 5 bases between them. Germline V gene sequence: CDR1 MDHEN, CDR2 SYDVKM. The CDR3 is CASGVSNQPQHF. The CDR3 DNA follows: TGTGCCAGCGGGGTTAGCAATCAGCCCCAGCATTTT.

Comment on this clonotype: The junction does not match germline at one end; this may be a read error. The V and J genes are TRBV29-1 and TRBJ1-2, with D tentatively TRBD1 (6 bases). Germline CDR1 and CDR2: SQVTM and ANQGSEA. CDR3 size: 8 residues. CDR3: CSVNGQIF. The DNA of the CDR3 is TGCAGCGTAAACGGACAGATCTTC.